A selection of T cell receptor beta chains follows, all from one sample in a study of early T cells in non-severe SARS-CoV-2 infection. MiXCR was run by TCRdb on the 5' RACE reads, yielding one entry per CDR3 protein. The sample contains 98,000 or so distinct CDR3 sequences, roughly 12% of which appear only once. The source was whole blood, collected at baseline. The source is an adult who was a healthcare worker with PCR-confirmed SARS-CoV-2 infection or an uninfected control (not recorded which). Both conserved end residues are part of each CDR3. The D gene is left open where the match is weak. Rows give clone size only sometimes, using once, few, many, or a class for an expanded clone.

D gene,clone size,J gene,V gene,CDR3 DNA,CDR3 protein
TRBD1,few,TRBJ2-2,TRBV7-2,TGTGCCAGCAGCTTAGTAGGGGGCCACGGGGAGCTGTTTTTT,CASSLVGGHGELFF
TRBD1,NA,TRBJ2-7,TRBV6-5,TGTGCCAGCAGTTTTAGCAGGGGGATAGACTACGAGCAGTACTTC,CASSFSRGIDYEQYF
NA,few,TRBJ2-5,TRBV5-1,TGCGCCAGCAGCGTAGCCCTAGCGACACAAGAGACCCAGTACTTC,CASSVALATQETQYF
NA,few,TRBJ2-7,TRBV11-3,TGTGCCAGCAGCTTAGCCGGACAGCTCTCCGAGCAGTACTTC,CASSLAGQLSEQYF
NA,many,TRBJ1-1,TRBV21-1,TGTGCCAGCAACATGACAGATCCGAACACTGAAGCTTTCTTT,CASNMTDPNTEAFF
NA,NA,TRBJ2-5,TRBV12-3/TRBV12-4,TGTGCCAGCAGGCGAGAAGAGACCCAGTACTTC,CASRREETQYF
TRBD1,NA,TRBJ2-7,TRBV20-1,TGCAGTGCCAGGGACAGGTACTACGAGCAGTACTTC,CSARDRYYEQYF
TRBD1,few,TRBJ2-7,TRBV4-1,TGCGCCAGCAGCCACCCCGACAGGGACTCCTACGAGCAGTACTTC,CASSHPDRDSYEQYF
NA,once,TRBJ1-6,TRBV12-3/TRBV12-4,TGTGCCAGCAGTTTAGGGGGCTCCTATAATTCACCCCTCCACTTT,CASSLGGSYNSPLHF
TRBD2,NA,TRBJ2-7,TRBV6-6,TGTGCCAGCAGCTTACTAGCGGGTCTCTACGAGCAGTACTTC,CASSLLAGLYEQYF
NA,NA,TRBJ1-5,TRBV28,TGTGCCAGCAGTTTGAGGGCACAGTATAGCAATCAGCCCCAGCATTTT,CASSLRAQYSNQPQHF
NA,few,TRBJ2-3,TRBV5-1,TGCGCCAGCAGCTTGAGGTCTCACACAGATACGCAGTATTTT,CASSLRSHTDTQYF
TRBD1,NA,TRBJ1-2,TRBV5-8,TGTGCCAGCAGCCCCCGAGACAGGGGGGACTATGGCTACACCTTC,CASSPRDRGDYGYTF
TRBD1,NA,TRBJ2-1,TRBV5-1,TGCGCCAGCAGCCAGGACAGGGGGAGTCTCCAGTTCTTC,CASSQDRGSLQFF
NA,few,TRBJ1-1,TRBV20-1,TGCAGTGCTAGTTGGGGCGCTGGCACTGAAGCTTTCTTT,CSASWGAGTEAFF
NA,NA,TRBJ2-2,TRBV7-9,TGTGCCAGCAGCTTAAGTGTGGAGGGCTGGGCCGGGGAGCTGTTTTTT,CASSLSVEGWAGELFF
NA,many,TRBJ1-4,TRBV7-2,TGTGCCAGCAGGTTGACCGGGACCTATAATGAAAAACTGTTTTTT,CASRLTGTYNEKLFF
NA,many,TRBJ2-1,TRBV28,TGTGCCAGCAGTCGAGCGGACAATTACAATGAGCAGTTCTTC,CASSRADNYNEQFF
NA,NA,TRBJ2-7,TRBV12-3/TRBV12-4,TGTGCCAGCAGTTCCCTTGGTAGCGGCTACGAGCAGTACTTC,CASSSLGSGYEQYF
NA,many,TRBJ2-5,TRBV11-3,TGTGCCAGCAGCCCCTGGGATAGCGGTGAAGAGACCCAGTACTTC,CASSPWDSGEETQYF
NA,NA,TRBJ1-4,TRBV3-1,TGTGCCAGCAGCCAAAGAGGAGCCCGGAAACTGTTTTTT,CASSQRGARKLFF
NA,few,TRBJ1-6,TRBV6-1,TGTGCCAGCAAGGTGGCAGGTCCGAATTCACCCCTCCACTTT,CASKVAGPNSPLHF
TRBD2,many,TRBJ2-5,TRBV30,TGTGCCTGGAGTGTACGGAGGGGACTAGCCGGGGAGACCCAGTACTTC,CAWSVRRGLAGETQYF
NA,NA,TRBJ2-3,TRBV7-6,TGTGCCAGCAGCTTCGACTCCCCAGGCCATCCGCGGTATTTT,CASSFDSPGHPRYF
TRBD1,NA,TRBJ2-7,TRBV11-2,TGTGCCAGCAGCTTAGTATCCGGGGGACAGGGTGGCCGGTACGAGCAGTACTTC,CASSLVSGGQGGRYEQYF
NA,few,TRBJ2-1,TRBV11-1,TGTGCCAGCAGCTTACTGCGCGATGAGCAGTTCTTC,CASSLLRDEQFF
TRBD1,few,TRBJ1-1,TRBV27,TGTGCCAGAAAACAGGGGTTGAACACTGAAGCTTTCTTT,CARKQGLNTEAFF
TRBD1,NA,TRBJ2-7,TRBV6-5,TGTGCCAGCTGCGAGACAGGGAAGTGCTACGAGCAGTACTTC,CASCETGKCYEQYF
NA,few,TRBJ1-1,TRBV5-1,TGCGCCAGCTTTATGGACCTGGGTAGCACTGAAGCTTTCTTT,CASFMDLGSTEAFF
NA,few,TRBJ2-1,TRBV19,TGTGCCAGTAGTATGTACTCCAGCAATGAGCAGTTCTTC,CASSMYSSNEQFF
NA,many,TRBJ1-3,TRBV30,TGTGCCTGGAGTGGGGGACGGACTAGCTCTGGAAACACCATATATTTT,CAWSGGRTSSGNTIYF
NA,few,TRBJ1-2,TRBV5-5,TGTGCCAGCAGTTCCCCGACAAAGCCATATGGCTACACCTTC,CASSSPTKPYGYTF
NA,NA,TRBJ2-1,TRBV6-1,TGTGCCAGCAGTGACGGCTTATACTACAATGAGCAGTTCTTC,CASSDGLYYNEQFF
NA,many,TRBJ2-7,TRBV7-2,TGTGCCAGCAGCTCACGACGGCTCTACGAGCAGTACTTC,CASSSRRLYEQYF
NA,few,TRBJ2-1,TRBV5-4,TGTGCCAGCAGCTTGAAGAGCAATGAGCAGTTCTTC,CASSLKSNEQFF
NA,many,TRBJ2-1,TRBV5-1,TGCGCCAGCAGCTCGGACCCGGGTTCCTACAATGAGCAGTTCTTC,CASSSDPGSYNEQFF
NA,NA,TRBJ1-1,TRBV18,TGTGCCAGCTCACTACTACCGGAAACCAACGAAAACACTGAAGCTTTCTTT,CASSLLPETNENTEAFF
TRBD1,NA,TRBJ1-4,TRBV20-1,TGCAGTGCCCCAAGACAGGGGTCAAATGAAAAACTGTTTTTT,CSAPRQGSNEKLFF
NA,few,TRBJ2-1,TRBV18,TGTGCCAGCTCACCAAAAGACAGGTACTCCTACAATGAGCAGTTCTTC,CASSPKDRYSYNEQFF